These 29 T cell receptor beta chains were sequenced from one sample in a study of synovial regulatory T cells in juvenile arthritis. Only in-frame clones appear in the TCRdb table, and some are missing; sequencing was by immunoSEQ multiplex PCR. The sample table sets out roughly 9,900 clones. The material sequenced was Treg cells from blood. Subset noted: remaining (HLA-DR-negative) circulating blood Treg cells. These TCRs come from a donor aged 2-35 years with juvenile idiopathic arthritis.

This chain links TRBV5-1 with TRBJ1-1; TCRdb's D call of TRBD1 is untestable without DNA. Germline assignment: CDR1 SGHRS and CDR2 YFSETQ. The CDR3 contains 13 residues. DNA is not recorded here. CDR3 amino acids: CASSDSQNTEAFF.

The chain uses TRBV5-1 and TRBJ2-2; TCRdb lists TRBD2, though no DNA is available to test this call. The CDR3 sequence is 15 residues long. The nucleotide record is missing. Germline V gene data show CDR1 as SGHRS and CDR2 as YFSETQ. CDR3: CASSLGGANTGELFF.

This chain joins TRBV4-1 and TRBJ1-4. This CDR3 comprises 18 residues. A DNA sequence was not provided. The germline CDR1 and CDR2 sequences are MGHRA and YSYEKL. The CDR3 region is CASSQDQQARATNEKLFF.

The rearrangement uses TRBV18 and TRBJ1-1; TCRdb outputs TRBD1, but without DNA this stays unchecked. Germline V gives CDR1 KGHSH, CDR2 LQKENI. This CDR3 has 13 residues. The DNA is unrecorded. CDR3 loop: CASSPRPTAEAFF.

The chain's CDR3 is CASSLSNTGELFF. This sequence joins TRBV28 and TRBJ2-2; TCRdb calls TRBD2, which cannot be checked without DNA. The CDR3 has 13 residues. The record lacks a DNA sequence. Germline V gene data show CDR1 as MDHEN and CDR2 as SYDVKM.

The CDR3 spells CASSASGPIANTGELFF. The V gene is TRBV18, the J gene TRBJ2-2; TCRdb selects TRBD2, and the lack of DNA leaves this call unchecked. The V gene's germline CDR1 is KGHSH and CDR2 LQKENI. The CDR3 runs 17 residues. No DNA accompanies this entry.

The CDR3 here is CASSRAGGIEEQYF. The rearrangement links TRBV21-1 to TRBJ2-7; TCRdb's assignment of TRBD2 cannot be checked, as there is no DNA. TRBV21-1 is recorded as a pseudogene. This CDR3 is built from 14 residues. Only the protein sequence is given.

This rearrangement joins TRBV29-1 to TRBJ2-7. CDR3 length: 15 amino acids. There is no recorded DNA. CDR1 SQVTM and CDR2 ANQGSEA come from the germline V gene. CDR3 sequence reads: CSVEGVRGPGYEQYF.

This chain links TRBV5-4 with TRBJ2-1. This CDR3 has 15 residues. This entry has no DNA. Germline CDR1 is SGHNT and CDR2 is YYREEE (reference sequence). The CDR3 sequence: CASLVRGGGNNEQFF.

The J gene is TRBJ2-2, the V gene TRBV27; the D gene TCRdb calls, TRBD2, cannot be checked with no DNA. This CDR3 has 14 residues. Only the protein is available. CDR1 and CDR2 from the germline V gene are MNHEY and SMNVEV (reference sequence). CDR3 protein: CASSFLAITGELFF.

The rearrangement joins TRBV13 to TRBJ1-4; the TCRdb D gene call, TRBD1, has no DNA to confirm it. The CDR3 sequence is 18 residues long. Only the protein is on record. Germline CDR1 is PRHDT and CDR2 is FYEKMQ (reference sequence). CDR3 in amino acids: CASSLKPGQPATNEKLFF. The whole variable domain, filled in from reference TRBV13 and TRBJ1-4, reads AAGVIQSPRHLIKEKRETATLKCYPIPRHDTVYWYQQGPGQDPQFLISFYEKMQSDKGSIPDRFSAQQFSDYHSELNMSSLELGDSALYFCASSLKPGQPATNEKLFFGSGTQLSVL.

The rearrangement joins TRBV5-1 to TRBJ2-3; as DNA is missing, the TRBD2 call by TCRdb cannot be tested. The CDR3 length is 16 residues. No DNA accompanies this entry. CDR1 and CDR2 (germline): SGHRS, YFSETQ. The CDR3 reads CASSAGLAGGTDTQYF.

The chain joins TRBV19 to TRBJ2-7; the D gene TCRdb calls, TRBD1, cannot be checked with no DNA. The germline gives CDR1 LNHDA, CDR2 SQIVND (reference sequence). The CDR3 runs 15 residues. The record lacks a DNA sequence. The chain's CDR3 is CASSIGAAGTYEQYF.

CDR3: CASSLAREQYF. V gene TRBV5-1 combines with J gene TRBJ2-7. The CDR3 sequence is 11 residues long. The DNA is not on file. CDR1 is SGHRS and CDR2 is YFSETQ in the germline V gene.

The genes are TRBV7-9 and TRBJ2-3; TCRdb names TRBD1, which stays unverified in the absence of DNA. The CDR3 is made up of 15 amino acids. This entry has no DNA. The germline gives CDR1 SEHNR, CDR2 FQNEAQ (reference sequence). The CDR3 sequence is CASSLLRGLGDTQYF.

CDR3 sequence: CASSPLAYRGRNYGYTF. The chain uses TRBV19 and TRBJ1-2; TCRdb names TRBD1, which stays unverified in the absence of DNA. CDR3 length: 17 residues. The DNA is unrecorded. Germline V CDR1 and CDR2: LNHDA, SQIVND (reference sequence).

The chain carries TRBV7-9 and TRBJ2-1; TCRdb gives TRBD2 as the D gene, but with no DNA this cannot be confirmed. The CDR3 extends over 16 amino acids. No coding sequence is recorded. The germline CDR1 and CDR2 sequences are SEHNR and FQNEAQ (reference sequence). This CDR3 is CASSLDLRGANNEQFF.

The chain links TRBV9 to TRBJ1-4. Looked up from germline, CDR1 is SGDLS and CDR2 is YYNGEE. This CDR3 is 15 amino acids long. No DNA is given. CDR3 loop: CASSVSSGRDEKLFF.

The rearrangement joins TRBV25-1 to TRBJ1-4. Germline CDR1 is MGHDK and CDR2 is SYGVNS. This CDR3 has 13 amino acids. No DNA was logged. The CDR3: CASSPGGVRKLFF.

The J gene is TRBJ2-7, the V gene TRBV12-5; with no DNA, the TCRdb D assignment of TRBD1 cannot be verified. Germline CDR1 and CDR2: LGHNT and FRNRAP. The CDR3 runs 16 residues. Only the protein is available. The CDR3 loop is CASGSRQGAVSHEQYF.

This clone registers medium-sized by frequency. The J gene is TRBJ1-3, the V gene TRBV19. There are 11 residues in the CDR3. The DNA is not on file. The germline CDR1 and CDR2 sequences are LNHDA and SQIVND (reference sequence). The CDR3 spells CASLIGNTIYF.

The V and J genes are TRBV28 and TRBJ2-2; checking the TCRdb D call of TRBD2 is not possible without DNA. Germline V lookup: CDR1 MDHEN, CDR2 SYDVKM. There are 12 residues in the CDR3. This entry has no DNA. This CDR3 reads CASSLEPGELFF.

V and J are TRBV6-5 and TRBJ1-1. The CDR3 contains 14 residues. The DNA sequence is not available. The germline CDR1 and CDR2 sequences are MNHEY and SVGAGI. The CDR3 loop is CASKLGAGNTEAFF.

The rearrangement links TRBV5-6 to TRBJ1-5. Germline CDR1 and CDR2: SGHDT and YYEEEE. The CDR3 is 17 amino acids. No DNA accompanies this entry. The CDR3 sequence is CASSLGEGRRGNQPQHF.

The genes are TRBV7-9 and TRBJ1-1. Germline values: CDR1 SEHNR, CDR2 FQNEAQ (reference sequence). CDR3 length equals 15 residues. The DNA sequence is not available. The CDR3 spells CASSVNSLMNTEAFF.

The V call is TRBV18, the J call TRBJ1-4. Germline CDR1 and CDR2: KGHSH and LQKENI. The CDR3 is 16 amino acids. No DNA is given. Here the CDR3 reads CASSLTSPKGVEKLFF.

The gene calls are TRBV5-7 and TRBJ2-7; without DNA, the TCRdb call of TRBD1 cannot be checked. TRBV5-7 is designated an ORF whose function remains uncertain. The CDR3 totals 14 residues. This entry has no DNA. This CDR3 is CASSSTWTGYEQYF.

The chain combines TRBV6-5 with TRBJ2-1; no DNA is available, so the TRBD1 call from TCRdb remains unchecked. Germline values: CDR1 MNHEY, CDR2 SVGAGI. The CDR3 is made up of 12 amino acids. The DNA is not on file. CDR3: CASSTRGNEQFF.

The chain employs TRBV10-1 and TRBJ1-1; TCRdb gives TRBD1 as the D gene, but with no DNA this cannot be confirmed. From germline, CDR1 is WNHNN and CDR2 SYGVQD (reference sequence). CDR3 length equals 12 residues. DNA is not recorded here. The chain's CDR3 is CAIGQGPTEAFF.